The table lists the clone carrying this T cell receptor beta chain with a few counts. Its antigen is undetermined. The junction departs from germline at one end; a sequencing error may be responsible. This sample was taken from a study of breast tumors, draining lymph nodes, adjacent tissues. Axillary draining lymph nodes of breast cancer patients supplied the node samples. General study findings and limits: Most tumor T cells seemingly derive from lymph node, then expand in tumor. That most tumor T cells come from lymph nodes remained unproven. Luminal-like breast cancer showed significantly greater tumor-nontumor repertoire similarity than basal-like breast cancer did. Compared with lymph nodes, tumors were less diverse; compared with nontumor tissue, more.

TCRdb independently ran MiXCR on the multiplex PCR reads; one entry per CDR3 protein. The table has fewer than 300,000 distinct CDR3 sequences, around 32% seen once. CDR1 is SGDLS, CDR2 YYNGEE, per germline. CDR3 length: 14 amino acids. The source is a female donor with breast cancer. Some clones in this sample may be carry-over from other donors' samples. The sequencing sample was made of axillary lymph node tissue. The V call is TRBV9, the J call TRBJ2-5; no reliable D call. The CDR3 is CASSVVDRAATQSF. The CDR3 nucleotides read TGTGCCAGCAGCGTAGTAGATAGGGCGGCGACCCAGTCCTTC.